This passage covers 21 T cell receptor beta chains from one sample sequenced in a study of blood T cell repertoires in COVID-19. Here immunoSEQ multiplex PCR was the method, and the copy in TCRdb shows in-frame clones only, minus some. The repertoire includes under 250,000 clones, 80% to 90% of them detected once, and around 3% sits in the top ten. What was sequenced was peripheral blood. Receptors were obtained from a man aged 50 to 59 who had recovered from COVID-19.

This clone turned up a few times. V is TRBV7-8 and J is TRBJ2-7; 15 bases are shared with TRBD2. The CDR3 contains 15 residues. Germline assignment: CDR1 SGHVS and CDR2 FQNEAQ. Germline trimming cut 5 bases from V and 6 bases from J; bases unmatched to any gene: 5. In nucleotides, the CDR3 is TGTGCCAGCAGCCGTGGACTAGCGGGGGGGGTCGAGCAGTACTTC. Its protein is CASSRGLAGGVEQYF.

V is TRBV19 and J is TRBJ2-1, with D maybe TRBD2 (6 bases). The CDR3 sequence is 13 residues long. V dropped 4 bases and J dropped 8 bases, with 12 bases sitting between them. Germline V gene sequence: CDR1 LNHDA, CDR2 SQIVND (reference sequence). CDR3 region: CASSRSRDYEQFF. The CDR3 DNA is TGTGCCAGTAGTAGGTCCAGGGACTATGAGCAGTTCTTC.

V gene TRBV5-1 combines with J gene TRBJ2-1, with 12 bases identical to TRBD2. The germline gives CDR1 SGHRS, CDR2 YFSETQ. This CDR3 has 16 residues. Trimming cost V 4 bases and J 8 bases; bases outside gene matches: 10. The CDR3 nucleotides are TGCGCCAGCAGCCCCACACGACTAGCGGGAGAGGATGAGCAGTTCTTC. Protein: CASSPTRLAGEDEQFF. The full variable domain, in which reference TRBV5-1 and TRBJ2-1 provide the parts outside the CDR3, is KAGVTQTPRYLIKTRGQQVTLSCSPISGHRSVSWYQQTPGQGLQFLFEYFSETQRNKGNFPGRFSGRQFSNSRSEMNVSTLELGDSALYLCASSPTRLAGEDEQFFGPGTRLTVL.

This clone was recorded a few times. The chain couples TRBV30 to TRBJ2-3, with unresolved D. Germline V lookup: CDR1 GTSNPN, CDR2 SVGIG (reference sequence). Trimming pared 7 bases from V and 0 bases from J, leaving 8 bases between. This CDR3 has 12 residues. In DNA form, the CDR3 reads TGTGCCTACAAAATTAGCACAGATACGCAGTATTTT. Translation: CAYKISTDTQYF.

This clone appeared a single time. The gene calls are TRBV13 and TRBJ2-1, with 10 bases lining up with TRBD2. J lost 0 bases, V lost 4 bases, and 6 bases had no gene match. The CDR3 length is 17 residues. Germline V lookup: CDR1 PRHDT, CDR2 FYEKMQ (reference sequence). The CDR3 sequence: CASSSIGLADSYNEQFF. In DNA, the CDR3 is TGTGCCAGCAGCTCCATAGGACTAGCGGACTCCTACAATGAGCAGTTCTTC.

CDR3 region: CASSLQGQGVHEQYF. DNA for the CDR3: TGCGCCAGCAGCTTGCAGGGACAGGGAGTCCACGAGCAGTACTTC. The rearrangement links TRBV5-1 to TRBJ2-7, with 9 bases identical to TRBD1. The CDR3 spans 15 residues. The germline CDR1 and CDR2 sequences are SGHRS and YFSETQ. V gave up 1 base and J gave up 5 bases; unmatched junction bases: 7.

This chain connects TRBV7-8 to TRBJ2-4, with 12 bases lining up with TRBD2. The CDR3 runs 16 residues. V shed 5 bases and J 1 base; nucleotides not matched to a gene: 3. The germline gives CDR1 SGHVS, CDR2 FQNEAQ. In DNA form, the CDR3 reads TGTGCCAGCAGCCTCCTAGCGGGGGGGGCCAAAAACATTCAGTACTTC. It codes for CASSLLAGGAKNIQYF.

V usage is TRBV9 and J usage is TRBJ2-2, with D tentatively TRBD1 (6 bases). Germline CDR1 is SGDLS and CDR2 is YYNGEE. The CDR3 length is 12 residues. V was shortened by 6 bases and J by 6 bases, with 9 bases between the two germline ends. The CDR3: CASKQGSGELFF. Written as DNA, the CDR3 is TGTGCCAGCAAACAGGGTTCCGGGGAGCTGTTTTTT.

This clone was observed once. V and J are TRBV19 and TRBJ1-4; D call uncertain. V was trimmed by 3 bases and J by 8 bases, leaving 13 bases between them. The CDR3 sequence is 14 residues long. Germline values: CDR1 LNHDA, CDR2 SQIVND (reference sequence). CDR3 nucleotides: TGTGCCAGTAGTATTCGGGGTGGAGGAGAAAAACTGTTTTTT. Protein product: CASSIRGGGEKLFF.

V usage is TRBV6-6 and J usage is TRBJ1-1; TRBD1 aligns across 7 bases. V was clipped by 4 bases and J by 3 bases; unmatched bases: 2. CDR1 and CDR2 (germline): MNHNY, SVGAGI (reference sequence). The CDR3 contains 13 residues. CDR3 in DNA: TGTGCCAGCAGTTTGCAGGGGGACACTGAAGCTTTCTTT. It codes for CASSLQGDTEAFF.

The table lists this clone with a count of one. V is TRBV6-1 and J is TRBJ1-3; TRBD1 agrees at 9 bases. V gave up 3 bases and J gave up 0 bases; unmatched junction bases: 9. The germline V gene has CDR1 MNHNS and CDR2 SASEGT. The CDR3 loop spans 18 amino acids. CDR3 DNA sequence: TGTGCCAGCAGTGACCCGGGACAGGGCTCTCACTCTGGAAACACCATATATTTT. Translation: CASSDPGQGSHSGNTIYF.

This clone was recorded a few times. The CDR3: CAWRNAGGVIEAFF. DNA for the CDR3: TGTGCCTGGAGGAACGCAGGGGGCGTCATTGAAGCTTTCTTT. The chain is built from TRBV30 and TRBJ1-1; 8 bases are shared with TRBD1. The trim removed 3 bases at V and 7 bases at J, leaving 10 bases unmatched. The germline CDR1 and CDR2 sequences are GTSNPN and SVGIG (reference sequence). CDR3 length: 14 residues.

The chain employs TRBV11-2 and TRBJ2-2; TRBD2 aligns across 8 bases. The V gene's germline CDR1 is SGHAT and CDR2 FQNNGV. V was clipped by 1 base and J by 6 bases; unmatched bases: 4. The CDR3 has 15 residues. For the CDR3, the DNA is TGTGCCAGCAGCTTAGTAGCGGGAAGTTCCGGGGAGCTGTTTTTT. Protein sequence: CASSLVAGSSGELFF.

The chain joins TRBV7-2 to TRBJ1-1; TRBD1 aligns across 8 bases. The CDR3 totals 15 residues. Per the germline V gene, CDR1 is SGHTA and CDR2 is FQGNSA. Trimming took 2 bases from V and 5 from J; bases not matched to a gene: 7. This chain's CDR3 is CASSLIRTGRTEAFF. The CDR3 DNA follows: TGTGCCAGCAGCTTAATCCGGACAGGGAGGACTGAAGCTTTCTTT.

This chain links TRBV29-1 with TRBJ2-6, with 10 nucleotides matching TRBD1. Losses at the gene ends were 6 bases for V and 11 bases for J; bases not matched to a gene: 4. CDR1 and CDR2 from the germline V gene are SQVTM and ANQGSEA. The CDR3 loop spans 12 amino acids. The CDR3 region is CSVHGTGDVLTF. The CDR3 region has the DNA TGCAGCGTCCACGGGACAGGGGACGTCCTGACTTTC.

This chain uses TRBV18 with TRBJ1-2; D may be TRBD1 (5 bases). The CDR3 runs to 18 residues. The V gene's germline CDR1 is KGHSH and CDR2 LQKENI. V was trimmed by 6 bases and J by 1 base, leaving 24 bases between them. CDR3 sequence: CASSTGLGLQRGNYGYTF. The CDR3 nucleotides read TGTGCCAGCTCTACGGGTCTGGGACTCCAAAGGGGTAACTATGGCTACACCTTC.

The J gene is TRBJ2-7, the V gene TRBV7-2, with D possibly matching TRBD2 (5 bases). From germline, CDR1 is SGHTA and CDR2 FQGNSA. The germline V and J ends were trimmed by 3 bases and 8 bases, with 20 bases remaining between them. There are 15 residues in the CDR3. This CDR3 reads CASSLVPVGNPQQYF. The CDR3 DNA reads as TGTGCCAGCAGCTTGGTCCCGGTCGGGAACCCTCAGCAGTACTTC.

The CDR3 region is CASRNRERVNTEAFF. In DNA, the CDR3 is TGTGCCAGCAGGAACAGGGAGAGGGTGAACACTGAAGCTTTCTTT. The genes are TRBV6-5 and TRBJ1-1; TRBD1 might be the D (6 bases). Trimming cost V 6 bases and J 0 bases, with 14 bases left between them. CDR1 is MNHEY and CDR2 is SVGAGI in the germline V gene. The CDR3 loop spans 15 amino acids.

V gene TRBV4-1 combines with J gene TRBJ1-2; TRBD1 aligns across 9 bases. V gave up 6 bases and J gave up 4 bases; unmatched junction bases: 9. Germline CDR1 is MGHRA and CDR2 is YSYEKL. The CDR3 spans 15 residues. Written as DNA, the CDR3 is TGCGCCAGCAGGCCCCCGGGACAGGGCCTCTATGGCTACACCTTC. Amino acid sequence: CASRPPGQGLYGYTF.

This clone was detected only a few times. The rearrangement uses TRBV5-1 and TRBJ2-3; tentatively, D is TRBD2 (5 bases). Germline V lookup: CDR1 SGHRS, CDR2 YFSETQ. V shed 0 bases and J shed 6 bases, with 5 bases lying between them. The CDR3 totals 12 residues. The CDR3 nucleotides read TGCGCCAGCAGCTTGGGAGGGGATACGCAGTATTTT. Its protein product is CASSLGGDTQYF.

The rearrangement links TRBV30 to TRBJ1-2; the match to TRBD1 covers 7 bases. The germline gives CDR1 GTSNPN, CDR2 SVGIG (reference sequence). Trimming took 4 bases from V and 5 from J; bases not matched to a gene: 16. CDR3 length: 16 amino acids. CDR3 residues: CAWTGQAISWRYGYTF. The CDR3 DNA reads TGTGCCTGGACAGGACAGGCGATCTCTTGGCGGTATGGCTACACCTTC.